This T cell receptor beta chain was captured in a study of T cell repertoires in cytomegalovirus infection. Study-level results: Cumulative public TCR beta family frequency identified CMV carriers with the relevant HLA.

Concerning this clonotype: Antigen specificity is unknown.

TCRdb used MiXCR to reprocess the reads, holding one entry per CDR3 protein. The table shows roughly 340,000 distinct CDR3 sequences, with about 29% occurring only once. The CDR3 loop spans 16 amino acids. The V gene's germline CDR1 is KGHSH and CDR2 LQKENI. Trimming shortened V by 3 bases and J by 1 base, and 12 bases separated the two germline ends. The source material was cultured PBMCs, sampled from culture after CMV antigen stimulation. This sequence joins TRBV18 and TRBJ2-2, with D maybe TRBD1 (6 bases). The source is a human donor in good health (CMV status not recorded). Some clones in this sample may be carry-over from other donors' samples. The CDR3 region is CASSPPGQWNTGELFF. The CDR3 DNA sequence: TGTGCCAGCTCACCTCCCGGACAGTGGAACACCGGGGAGCTGTTTTTT.